The rows below give T cell receptor beta chains drawn from one sample of a study of spatial heterogeneity in lung cancer. TCRdb analysed the 5' RACE reads with MiXCR anew, one entry per CDR3 protein. The sample holds roughly 5,200 distinct CDR3 sequences; more than 7.5% are singletons and the top ten take around 29%. This material consisted of lung tumor tissue, taken at surgery. These receptors all stem from a male donor with early-stage non-small cell lung cancer. CDR3s include the opening cysteine and the closing phenylalanine or tryptophan. The order of the fields is D gene, J gene, clone size, V gene, CDR3 length, CDR3 DNA, CDR3 protein. The D gene is left open where the match is weak. Expanded clones get a size class; other rows say once, few or many, or leave the size out.

D: TRBD2
J: TRBJ2-4
size: medium-sized
V: TRBV10-3
length: 18
DNA: TGTGCCATCAGTGAGCAAGCAACTAGCGGGGGGGCCAAAAACATTCAGTACTTC
CDR3: CAISEQATSGGAKNIQYF

D: TRBD2
J: TRBJ2-2
size: medium-sized
V: TRBV7-8
length: 16
DNA: TGTGCCAGCAGCCCTCCAAGCGGGGGGGCCGCCGGGGAGCTGTTTTTT
CDR3: CASSPPSGGAAGELFF

D: TRBD2
J: TRBJ2-1
size: medium-sized
V: TRBV7-2
length: 13
DNA: TGTGCCAGCAGCTTAAGGCAGCGGGGTGAGCAGTTCTTC
CDR3: CASSLRQRGEQFF

D: TRBD2
J: TRBJ2-7
size: many
V: TRBV4-2
length: 17
DNA: TGTGCCAGCAGCCAAGTTTCACTAGCGGGCGCGTTCTACGAGCAGTACTTC
CDR3: CASSQVSLAGAFYEQYF

D: NA
J: TRBJ2-5
size: many
V: TRBV19
length: 13
DNA: TGTGCCAGTAGTATAACGGGGGCAGAGACCCAGTACTTC
CDR3: CASSITGAETQYF

D: TRBD1
J: TRBJ1-5
size: large
V: TRBV15
length: 14
DNA: TGTGCCACTCGACAGGGGATGGGCAATCAGCCCCAGCATTTT
CDR3: CATRQGMGNQPQHF

D: NA
J: TRBJ2-7
size: few
V: TRBV5-1
length: 16
DNA: TGCGCCAGCAGCTTGGAGACCCAAAGATTTCCCCTTGAGCAGTACTTC
CDR3: CASSLETQRFPLEQYF

D: TRBD2
J: TRBJ2-7
size: medium-sized
V: TRBV27
length: 15
DNA: TGTGCCAGCAGTTTCTTCGGGACTAGCGGCTACGAGCAGTACTTC
CDR3: CASSFFGTSGYEQYF

D: NA
J: TRBJ2-1
size: few
V: TRBV6-2/TRBV6-3
length: 14
DNA: TGTGCCAGCAGCCAAGGGTTAGACCGCGGTGAGCAGTTCTTC
CDR3: CASSQGLDRGEQFF

D: NA
J: TRBJ2-5
size: many
V: TRBV19
length: 13
DNA: TGTGCCAAATGCGGGACACCCCAAGAGACCCAGTACTTC
CDR3: CAKCGTPQETQYF

D: TRBD1
J: TRBJ2-5
size: few
V: TRBV29-1
length: 15
DNA: TGCAGCGTTGTCTATCCGACAGGGGCGCAGGAGACCCAGTACTTC
CDR3: CSVVYPTGAQETQYF

D: NA
J: TRBJ1-5
size: many
V: TRBV7-2
length: 15
DNA: TGTGCCAGCAGCAAAGAGGCAGGGAGCAATCAGCCCCAGCATTTT
CDR3: CASSKEAGSNQPQHF

D: TRBD1
J: TRBJ1-1
size: NA
V: TRBV18
length: 16
DNA: TGTGCCAGCTCAAGTCGGACAGGGCAAAAAAGGACTGAAGCTTTCTTT
CDR3: CASSSRTGQKRTEAFF

D: TRBD1
J: TRBJ2-7
size: medium-sized
V: TRBV5-6
length: 14
DNA: TGTGCCAGCAGCTTCGGGACAGGAGCCTACGAGCAGTACTTC
CDR3: CASSFGTGAYEQYF

D: TRBD2
J: TRBJ2-7
size: few
V: TRBV3-1
length: 15
DNA: TGTGCCAGCAGCTTTCGACTAGCGGGGAACTACGAGCAGTACTTC
CDR3: CASSFRLAGNYEQYF

D: TRBD2
J: TRBJ2-1
size: many
V: TRBV9
length: 15
DNA: TGTGCCAGCAGTCTCCCGGGACTAGCGGGGAATGAGCAGTTCTTC
CDR3: CASSLPGLAGNEQFF

D: NA
J: TRBJ1-5
size: medium-sized
V: TRBV27
length: 16
DNA: TGTGCCAGCAGCCTAAGGGGGGCGCGGGTCTCTCAGCCCCAGCATTTT
CDR3: CASSLRGARVSQPQHF

D: NA
J: TRBJ1-2
size: NA
V: TRBV5-1
length: 13
DNA: TGCGCCAGCAGCTTGTTGCCCGACTATGGCTACACCTTC
CDR3: CASSLLPDYGYTF

D: TRBD2
J: TRBJ2-3
size: NA
V: TRBV9
length: 15
DNA: TGTGCCAGCAGCCCCAGAGGAGCGGGAGGAGATACGCAGTATTTT
CDR3: CASSPRGAGGDTQYF

D: TRBD2
J: TRBJ2-1
size: many
V: TRBV19
length: 15
DNA: TGTGCCAGTGGTAGCGGGGGGGCCGCGTACAATGAGCAGTTCTTC
CDR3: CASGSGGAAYNEQFF